Listed here are 2 T cell receptor beta chains from one sample, sequenced in a study of response to subunit inactivated influenza vaccine. TCRdb re-analysed the RT-PCR reads in MiXCR, keeping a single row per CDR3 protein. Counted here are 550,000 to 600,000 distinct CDR3 sequences, around 11% occurring once; the ten biggest clones make up about 9.4%. The material was PBMCs from blood, obtained on the day of vaccination. The source of these receptors is a man aged 45-65 years who received an inactivated influenza vaccine.

This clonotype was counted many times. V gene TRBV15 combines with J gene TRBJ2-2; a weak D match, TRBD1 (6 bases). This CDR3 comprises 13 residues. Germline V gene sequence: CDR1 LNHNV, CDR2 YYDKDF (reference sequence). V was pared by 3 bases and J by 6 bases, with 8 bases between. CDR3 sequence (DNA): TGTGCCACCAGCAGTACAGGGCCCGGGGAGCTGTTTTTT. Residues: CATSSTGPGELFF.

Concerning this clonotype: At one end, the junction sequence differs from germline, possibly due to a read error. The V call is TRBV20-1, the J call TRBJ2-7, with 9 bases aligning to TRBD2. There are 17 residues in the CDR3. The germline gives CDR1 DFQATT, CDR2 SNEGSKA (reference sequence). As DNA, the CDR3 is TGCTGTGCTAGAGATTCGAGCGGGGGGTCCATTTGGGACGAGCAGTACTTC. As protein: CCARDSSGGSIWDEQYF.